This T cell receptor (beta chain) came from a study of OX40 agonist ivuxolimab in advanced cancers. About the research overall: Clinicians treated patients with ivuxolimab, an agonistic anti-OX40 (CD134) antibody.

Between the trimmed V and J ends, which lost 4 bases and 0 bases, there was a span of 11 bases. The CDR3 has 15 residues. Germline V gene lookup returns CDR1 SGHDT and CDR2 YYEEEE. Profiling relied on immunoSEQ multiplex PCR, and the TCRdb table lists in-frame clones only, not all of them. The repertoire holds tens of thousands of clones, under 90% seen once, with around 1.1% in the top ten. A remark on this clone: The target antigen is unknown.

Overall study results and limits: The study found that CD8+ T cells averaged more expanded clones than CD4+.

The V call is TRBV5-6, the J call TRBJ2-4, with D possibly matching TRBD2 (5 bases). The material sequenced was CD4+ or CD8+ T cells sorted from blood, taken in a trial of the OX40 agonist ivuxolimab. The receptor comes from an adult with an advanced solid tumor such as melanoma, head and neck, liver or kidney cancer. In DNA form, the CDR3 reads TGTGCCAGCAGCCCGACTACTGCAGCCAAAAACATTCAGTACTTC. It encodes CASSPTTAAKNIQYF.